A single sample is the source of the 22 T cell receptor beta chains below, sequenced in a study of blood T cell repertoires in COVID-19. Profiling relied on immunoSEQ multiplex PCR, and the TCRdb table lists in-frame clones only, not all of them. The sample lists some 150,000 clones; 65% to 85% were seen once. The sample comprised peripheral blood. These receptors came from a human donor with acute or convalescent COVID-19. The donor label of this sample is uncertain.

The CDR3 DNA is TGTGCCAGCAGCCAAGTAGGACAGGCATACACAGATACGCAGTATTTT. Translating gives CASSQVGQAYTDTQYF. This rearrangement joins TRBV3-1 (or the pseudogene TRBV3-2) to TRBJ2-3; 7 nucleotides agree with TRBD1. Germline values: CDR1 LGHDT, CDR2 YNNKEL (reference sequence). The CDR3 extends over 16 amino acids. The V segment lost 1 base and the J segment 2 bases; nucleotides outside the gene matches: 6.

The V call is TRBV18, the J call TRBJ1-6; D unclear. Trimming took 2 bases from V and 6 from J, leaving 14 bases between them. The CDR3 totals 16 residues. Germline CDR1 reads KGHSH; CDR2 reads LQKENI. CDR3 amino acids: CASSPEGGNSNSPLHF. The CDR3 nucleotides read TGTGCCAGCTCACCAGAGGGAGGGAACAGTAATTCACCCCTCCACTTT.

CDR3 bases: TGTGCCAGCAGCCAAGACAGCTACGAGCAGTACTTC. It codes for CASSQDSYEQYF. The rearrangement links TRBV3-1 (or the pseudogene TRBV3-2) to TRBJ2-7; no clear D gene. The germline V gene has CDR1 LGHDT and CDR2 YNNKEL (reference sequence). V was trimmed by 0 bases and J by 3 bases, leaving 3 bases between them. The CDR3 consists of 12 residues.

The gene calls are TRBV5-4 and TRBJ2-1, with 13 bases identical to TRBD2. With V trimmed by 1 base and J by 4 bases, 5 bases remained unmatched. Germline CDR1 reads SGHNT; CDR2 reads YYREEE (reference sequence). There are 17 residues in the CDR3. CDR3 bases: TGTGCCAGCAGCTTGAGGCAACTAGCGGGGGGGTACAATGAGCAGTTCTTC. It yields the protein CASSLRQLAGGYNEQFF.

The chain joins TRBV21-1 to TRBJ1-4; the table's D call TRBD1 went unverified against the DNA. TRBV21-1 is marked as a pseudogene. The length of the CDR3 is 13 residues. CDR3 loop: CAGWTGRYEKLFF. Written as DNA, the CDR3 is TGTGCCGGATGGACAGGGCGGTACGAAAAACTGTTTTTT.

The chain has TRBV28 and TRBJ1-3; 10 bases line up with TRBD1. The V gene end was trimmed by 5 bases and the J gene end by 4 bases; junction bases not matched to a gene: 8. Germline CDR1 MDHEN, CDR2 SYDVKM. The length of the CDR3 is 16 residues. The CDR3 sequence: CASSPVGTGVGNTIYF. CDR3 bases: TGTGCCAGCAGTCCGGTGGGGACAGGGGTCGGAAACACCATATATTTT.

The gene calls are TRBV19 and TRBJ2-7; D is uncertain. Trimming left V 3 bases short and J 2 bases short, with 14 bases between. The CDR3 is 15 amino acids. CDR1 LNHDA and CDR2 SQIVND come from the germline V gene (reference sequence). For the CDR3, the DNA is TGTGCCAGTAGTATTTCTATCGCAGGCGCCTACGAGCAGTACTTC. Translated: CASSISIAGAYEQYF.

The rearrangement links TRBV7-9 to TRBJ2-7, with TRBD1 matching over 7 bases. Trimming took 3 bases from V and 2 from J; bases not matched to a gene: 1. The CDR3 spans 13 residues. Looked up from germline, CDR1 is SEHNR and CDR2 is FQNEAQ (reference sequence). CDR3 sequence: CASSFGTAYEQYF. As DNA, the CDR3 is TGTGCCAGCAGCTTCGGGACAGCCTACGAGCAGTACTTC.

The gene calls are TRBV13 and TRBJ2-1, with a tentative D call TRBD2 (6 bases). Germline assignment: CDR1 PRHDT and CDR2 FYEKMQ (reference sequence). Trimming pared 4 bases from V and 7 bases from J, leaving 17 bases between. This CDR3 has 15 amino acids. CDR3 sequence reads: CASSWGGLSGNEQFF. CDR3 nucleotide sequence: TGTGCCAGCAGCTGGGGAGGACTCTCGGGGAATGAGCAGTTCTTC.

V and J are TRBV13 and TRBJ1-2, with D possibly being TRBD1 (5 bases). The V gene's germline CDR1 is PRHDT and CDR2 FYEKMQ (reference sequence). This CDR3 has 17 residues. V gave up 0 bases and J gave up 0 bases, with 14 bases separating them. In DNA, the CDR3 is TGTGCCAGCAGCTTAGGAGACAGCCCTCGAGCTAACTATGGCTACACCTTC. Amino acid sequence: CASSLGDSPRANYGYTF.

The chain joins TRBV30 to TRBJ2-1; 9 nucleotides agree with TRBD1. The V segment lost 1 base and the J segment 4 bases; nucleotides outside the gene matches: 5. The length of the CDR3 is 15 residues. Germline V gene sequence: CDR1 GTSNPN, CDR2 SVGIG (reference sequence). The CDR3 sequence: CAWSGGQGGYNEQFF. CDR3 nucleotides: TGTGCCTGGAGTGGGGGACAGGGCGGGTACAATGAGCAGTTCTTC.

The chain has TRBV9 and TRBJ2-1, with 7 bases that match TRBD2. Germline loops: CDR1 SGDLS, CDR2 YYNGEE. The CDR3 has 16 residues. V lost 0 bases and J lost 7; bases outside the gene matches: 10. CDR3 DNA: TGTGCCAGCAGCGTAGTGGGGGGAGGGCCGGGAAATGAGCAGTTCTTC. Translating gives CASSVVGGGPGNEQFF. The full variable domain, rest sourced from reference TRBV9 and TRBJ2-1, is DSGVTQTPKHLITATGQRVTLRCSPRSGDLSVYWYQQSLDQGLQFLIQYYNGEERAKGNILERFSAQQFPDLHSELNLSSLELGDSALYFCASSVVGGGPGNEQFFGPGTRLTVL.

The CDR3: CASSLVGEETQYF. The DNA for the CDR3 is TGTGCCAGCAGCTTGGTCGGGGAAGAGACCCAGTACTTC. This rearrangement joins TRBV5-4 to TRBJ2-5; D might be TRBD2 (5 bases). Looked up from germline, CDR1 is SGHNT and CDR2 is YYREEE (reference sequence). Between the trimmed V and J ends, which lost 0 bases and 3 bases, there was a span of 6 bases. The CDR3 totals 13 residues.

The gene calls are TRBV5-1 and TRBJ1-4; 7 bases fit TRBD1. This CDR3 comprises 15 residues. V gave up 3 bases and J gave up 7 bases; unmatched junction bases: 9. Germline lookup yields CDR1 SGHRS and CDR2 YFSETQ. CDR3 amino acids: CASSSMTGNLEKLFF. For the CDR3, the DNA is TGCGCCAGCAGCTCCATGACAGGGAACCTTGAAAAACTGTTTTTT. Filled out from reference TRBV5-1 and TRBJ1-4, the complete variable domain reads KAGVTQTPRYLIKTRGQQVTLSCSPISGHRSVSWYQQTPGQGLQFLFEYFSETQRNKGNFPGRFSGRQFSNSRSEMNVSTLELGDSALYLCASSSMTGNLEKLFFGSGTQLSVL.

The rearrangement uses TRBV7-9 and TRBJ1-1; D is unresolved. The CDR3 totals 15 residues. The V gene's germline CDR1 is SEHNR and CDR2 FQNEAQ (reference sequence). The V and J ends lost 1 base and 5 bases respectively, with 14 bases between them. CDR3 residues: CASSLDEGPWTEAFF. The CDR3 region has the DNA TGTGCCAGCAGCTTAGATGAGGGTCCCTGGACTGAAGCTTTCTTT.

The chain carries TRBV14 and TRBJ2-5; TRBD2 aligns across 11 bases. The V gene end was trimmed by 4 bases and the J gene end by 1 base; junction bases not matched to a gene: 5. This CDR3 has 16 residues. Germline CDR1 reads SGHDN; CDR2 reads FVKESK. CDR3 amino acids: CASSLISGRGQETQYF. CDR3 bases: TGTGCCAGCAGCCTAATTAGCGGGAGGGGCCAAGAGACCCAGTACTTC. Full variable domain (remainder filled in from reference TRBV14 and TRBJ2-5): EAGVTQFPSHSVIEKGQTVTLRCDPISGHDNLYWYRRVMGKEIKFLLHFVKESKQDESGMPNNRFLAERTGGTYSTLKVQPAELEDSGVYFCASSLISGRGQETQYFGPGTRLLVL.

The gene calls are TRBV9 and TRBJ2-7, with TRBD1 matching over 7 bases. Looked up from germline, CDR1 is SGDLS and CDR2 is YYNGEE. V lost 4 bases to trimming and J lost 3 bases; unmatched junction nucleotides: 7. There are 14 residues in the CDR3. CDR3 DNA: TGTGCCAGCAGCCCCCGGACAGGCCACTACGAGCAGTACTTC. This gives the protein CASSPRTGHYEQYF. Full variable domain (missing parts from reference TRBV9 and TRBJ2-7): DSGVTQTPKHLITATGQRVTLRCSPRSGDLSVYWYQQSLDQGLQFLIQYYNGEERAKGNILERFSAQQFPDLHSELNLSSLELGDSALYFCASSPRTGHYEQYFGPGTRLTVT.

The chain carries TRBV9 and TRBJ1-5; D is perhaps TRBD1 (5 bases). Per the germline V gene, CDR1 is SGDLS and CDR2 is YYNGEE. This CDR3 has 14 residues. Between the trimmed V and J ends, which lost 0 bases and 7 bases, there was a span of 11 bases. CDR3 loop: CASSVDGGKQPQHF. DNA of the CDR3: TGTGCCAGCAGCGTAGACGGGGGGAAGCAGCCCCAGCATTTT.

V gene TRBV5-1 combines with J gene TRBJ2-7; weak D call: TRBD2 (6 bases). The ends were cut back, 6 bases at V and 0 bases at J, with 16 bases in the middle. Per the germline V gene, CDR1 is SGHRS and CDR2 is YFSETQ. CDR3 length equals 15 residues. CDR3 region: CASTDWDGSSYEQYF. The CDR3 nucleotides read TGCGCCAGCACCGACTGGGACGGGAGCTCCTACGAGCAGTACTTC.

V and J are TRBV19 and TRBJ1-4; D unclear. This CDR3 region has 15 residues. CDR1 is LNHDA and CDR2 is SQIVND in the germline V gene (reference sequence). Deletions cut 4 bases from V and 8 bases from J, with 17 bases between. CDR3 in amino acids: CASSTRTVPSEKLFF. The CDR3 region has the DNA TGTGCCAGTAGTACGAGGACGGTGCCTAGCGAAAAACTGTTTTTT.

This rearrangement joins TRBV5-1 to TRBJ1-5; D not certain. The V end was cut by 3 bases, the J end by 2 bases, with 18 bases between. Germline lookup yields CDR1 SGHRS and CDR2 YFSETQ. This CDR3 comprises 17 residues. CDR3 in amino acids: CASSSGDGVYGNQPQHF. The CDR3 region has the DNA TGCGCCAGCAGCTCGGGTGACGGGGTATACGGCAATCAGCCCCAGCATTTT.

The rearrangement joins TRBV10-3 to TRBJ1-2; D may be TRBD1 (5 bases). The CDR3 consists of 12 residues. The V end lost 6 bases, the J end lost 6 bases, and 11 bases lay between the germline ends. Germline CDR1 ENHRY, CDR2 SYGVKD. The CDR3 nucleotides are TGTGCCATCAGCCAGGGAATCGATGGCTACACCTTC. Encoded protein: CAISQGIDGYTF.